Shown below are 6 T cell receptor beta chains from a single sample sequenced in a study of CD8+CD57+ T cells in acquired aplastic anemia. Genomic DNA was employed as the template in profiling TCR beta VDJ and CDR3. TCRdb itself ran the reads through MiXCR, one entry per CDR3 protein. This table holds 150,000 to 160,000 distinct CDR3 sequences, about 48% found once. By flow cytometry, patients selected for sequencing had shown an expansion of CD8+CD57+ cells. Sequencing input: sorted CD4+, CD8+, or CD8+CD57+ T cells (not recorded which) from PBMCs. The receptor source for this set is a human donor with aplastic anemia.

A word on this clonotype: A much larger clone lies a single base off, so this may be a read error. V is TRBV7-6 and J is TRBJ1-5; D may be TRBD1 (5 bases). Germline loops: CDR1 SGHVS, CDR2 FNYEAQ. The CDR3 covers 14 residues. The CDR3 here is CVSSLIGEGQPQHF. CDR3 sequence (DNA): TGTGTCAGCAGCTTAATAGGGGAAGGCCAGCCCCAGCATTTT.

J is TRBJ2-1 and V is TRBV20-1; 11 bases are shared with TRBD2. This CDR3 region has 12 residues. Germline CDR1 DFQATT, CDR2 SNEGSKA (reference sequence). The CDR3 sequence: CPLAGEYNEQFF. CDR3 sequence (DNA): TGCCCACTAGCGGGGGAGTACAATGAGCAGTTCTTC.

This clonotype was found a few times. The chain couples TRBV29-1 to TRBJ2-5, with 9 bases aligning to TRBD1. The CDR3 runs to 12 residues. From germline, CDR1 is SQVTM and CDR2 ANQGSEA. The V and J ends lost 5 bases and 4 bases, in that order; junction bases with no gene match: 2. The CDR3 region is CSVQTGGETQYF. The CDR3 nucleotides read TGCAGCGTTCAGACAGGGGGAGAGACCCAGTACTTC.

CDR3 protein: CSAANLASYEQYF. CDR3 coding DNA: TGCAGTGCTGCTAACCTAGCGTCCTACGAGCAGTACTTC. The chain couples TRBV20-1 to TRBJ2-7; D might be TRBD2 (6 bases). The CDR3 length is 13 residues. V was pared by 5 bases and J by 1 base, with 12 bases between. CDR1 DFQATT and CDR2 SNEGSKA come from the germline V gene (reference sequence).

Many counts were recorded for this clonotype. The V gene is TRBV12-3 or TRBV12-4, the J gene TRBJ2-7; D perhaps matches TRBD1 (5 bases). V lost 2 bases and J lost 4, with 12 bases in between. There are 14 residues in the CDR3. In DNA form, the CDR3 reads TGTGCCAGCAGTTTACGAGTCAGGGCGTACGAGCAGTACTTC. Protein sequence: CASSLRVRAYEQYF.

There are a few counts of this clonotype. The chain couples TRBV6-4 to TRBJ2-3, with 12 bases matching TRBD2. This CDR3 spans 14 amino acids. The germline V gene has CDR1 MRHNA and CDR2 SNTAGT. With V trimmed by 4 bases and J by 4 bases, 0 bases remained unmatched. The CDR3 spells CASSASGGADTQYF. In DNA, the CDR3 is TGTGCCAGCAGTGCTAGCGGGGGGGCAGATACGCAGTATTTT.